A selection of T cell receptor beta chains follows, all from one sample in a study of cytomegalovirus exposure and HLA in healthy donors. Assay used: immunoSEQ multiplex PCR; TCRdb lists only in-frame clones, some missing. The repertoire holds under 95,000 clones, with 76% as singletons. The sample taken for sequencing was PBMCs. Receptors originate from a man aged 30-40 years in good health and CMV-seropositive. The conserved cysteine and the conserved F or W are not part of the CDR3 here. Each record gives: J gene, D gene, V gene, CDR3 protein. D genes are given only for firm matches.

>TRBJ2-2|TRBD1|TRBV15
ATSRPPGTGGSGVTGELF
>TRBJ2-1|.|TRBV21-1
ASTQRVGHSYNEQF
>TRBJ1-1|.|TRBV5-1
ASSFTGGEGTEAF
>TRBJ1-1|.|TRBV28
ASSPPGGTTEAF
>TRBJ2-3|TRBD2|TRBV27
ASSPTSGGAGGTQY
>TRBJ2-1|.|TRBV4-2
ASSQVFSGSSNEQF
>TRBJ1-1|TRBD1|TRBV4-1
ASSQAGTGSTPGAF
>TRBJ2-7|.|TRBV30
AWTKGATYEQY
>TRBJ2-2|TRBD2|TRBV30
AWSSTSGRAGTGELF
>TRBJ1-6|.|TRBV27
ASSLDRNSPLH
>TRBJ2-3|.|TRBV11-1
ASSLSAGTDTQY
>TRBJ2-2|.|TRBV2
ASKGANTGELF
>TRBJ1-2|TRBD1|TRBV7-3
ASSQPGQGSIYGYT
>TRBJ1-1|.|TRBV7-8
ASSPPNVPGGNTEAF
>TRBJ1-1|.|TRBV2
ASRWREAF
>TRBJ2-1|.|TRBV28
ASQSGTRGHNEQF
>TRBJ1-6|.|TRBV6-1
ASSDQDNSPLH
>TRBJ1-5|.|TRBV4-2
ASSQNRVSGQPQH
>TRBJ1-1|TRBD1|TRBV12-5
ASGLGTGNTEAF
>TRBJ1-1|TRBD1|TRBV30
AWSLAGGEGTEAF
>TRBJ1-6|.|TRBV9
ASSGNSSPLH
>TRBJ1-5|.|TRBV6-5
ASRGQGNQPQH
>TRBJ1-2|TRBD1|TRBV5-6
ASSAGTANYGYT
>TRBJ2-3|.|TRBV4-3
ASSRGDGQGSTDTQY
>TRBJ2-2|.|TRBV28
ASSFGNTGELF
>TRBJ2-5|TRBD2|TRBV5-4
ASSGGGSETQY
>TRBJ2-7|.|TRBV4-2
ASSQVLGHSSEQY
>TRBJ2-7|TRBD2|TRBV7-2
ASSLSGSPYEQY
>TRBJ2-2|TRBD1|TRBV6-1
ASSEKGAPLGELF
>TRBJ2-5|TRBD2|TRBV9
ASSDTGRLAGWETQY
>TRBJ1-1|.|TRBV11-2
ASSLDQPQMNTEAF
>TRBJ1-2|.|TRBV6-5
ASSYSFDQRGYT
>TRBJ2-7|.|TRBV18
ASSPRTEAEQY
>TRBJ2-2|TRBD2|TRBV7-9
ASSSGLAGNTGELF
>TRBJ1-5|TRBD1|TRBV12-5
ASGLYRGRGDQPQH
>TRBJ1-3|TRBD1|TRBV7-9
ASSRTGASGNTIY
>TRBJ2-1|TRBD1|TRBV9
ASSEDRGRNEQF
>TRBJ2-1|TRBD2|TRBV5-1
ASSWTSGGERGEQF
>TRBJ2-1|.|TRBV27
ASSLSRVLNNEQF
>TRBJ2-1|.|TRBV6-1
ASRRFDEQF
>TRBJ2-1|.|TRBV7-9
ASSPEGSSYNEQF
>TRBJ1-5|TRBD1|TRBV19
ASSALRGHNQPQH
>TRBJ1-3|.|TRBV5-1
ASSLGVSGSGNTIY
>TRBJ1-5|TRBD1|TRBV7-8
ASSRTTGGQPQH
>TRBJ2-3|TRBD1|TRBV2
ASRGTGGFTDTQY
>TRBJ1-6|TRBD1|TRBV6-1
ASKAGQGNNSPLH
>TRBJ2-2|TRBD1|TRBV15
ATTGMVGQDFTGELF
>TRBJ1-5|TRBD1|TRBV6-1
ASSEMGTGSQPQH
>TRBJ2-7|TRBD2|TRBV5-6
ASSTGLEGYEQY
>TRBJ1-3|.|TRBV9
ASSVGTGSGNTIY
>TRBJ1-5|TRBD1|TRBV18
ASSPLGTEGNQPQH
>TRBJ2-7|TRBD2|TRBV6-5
ASSYEASGRAYEQY
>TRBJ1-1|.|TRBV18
ASSPDRGGGTEAF
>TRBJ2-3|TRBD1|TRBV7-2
ASSLRQGRTGTQY